What follows describes a single TCR delta chain. This sample was taken from a study of gamma-delta T cells after stem cell transplantation. With CATT, TCRdb re-called clones from the RT-PCR reads. The sample holds around 1,600 delta-chain clones, about a fifth seen once. V lost 3 bases and J 4 bases, leaving 20 bases between the germline ends. Germline CDR1 is GEAIGNYY and CDR2 is EKD. The CDR3 covers 16 residues. The gene calls are TRDV2 and TRDJ1; possible D gene TRDD3, 6 bases. Sequencing used gamma-delta T cells. This TCR derives from a human donor. It is not recorded whose cells these are; they may come from a transplant donor. CDR3 sequence (DNA): TGTGCCTGTGACGGGATAGGAGAGTTTACAGACGATAAACTCATCTTT. As protein: CACDGIGEFTDDKLIF.